These T cell receptor beta chains were read from a single sample in a study of response to subunit inactivated influenza vaccine. TCRdb re-called the RT-PCR reads with MiXCR, one entry per CDR3 protein. Seen here are hundreds of thousands of distinct CDR3 sequences, approximately 18% observed once, and the top ten hold approximately 10%. The source was PBMCs from blood, collected 5 days after vaccination. Receptor source: a man aged 50 or older who received an inactivated influenza vaccine. Each CDR3 is given with its conserved first and last residue. A D gene is named only where the DNA matches it firmly. Clone size, where shown, is once, few, many, or a class for clones that have expanded.

d_gene	v_gene	abundance	j_gene	CDR3nt	CDR3aa
TRBD1	TRBV27	-	TRBJ2-7	TGTGCCAGCAGTCCCTTTACAGGGGCGGCCTACGAGCAGTACTTC	CASSPFTGAAYEQYF
-	TRBV24-1	few	TRBJ2-3	TGTGCCACGGAGGACACAGATACGCAGTATTTT	CATEDTDTQYF
-	TRBV29-1	many	TRBJ2-5	TGCAGCGTTGAGCGGAACTCCCAAGAGACCCAGTACTTC	CSVERNSQETQYF
-	TRBV7-8	few	TRBJ1-6	TGTGCCAGCAGCTTAGGGGGAGTCCGCCTTGAACCCCTCCACTTT	CASSLGGVRLEPLHF
-	TRBV29-1	few	TRBJ2-1	TGCAGCGTTGACGAGTCTGGCACTTTAGCGGATGAGCAGTTCTTC	CSVDESGTLADEQFF
TRBD2	TRBV12-3/TRBV12-4	-	TRBJ2-6	TGTGCCAGCAGTTTATCGGGGGGACGCTCTGGGGCCAACGTCCTGACTTTC	CASSLSGGRSGANVLTF
TRBD1	TRBV6-1	few	TRBJ2-7	TGTGCCAGCAGCAAGGGACAGCAAAAACCATACGAGCAGTACTTC	CASSKGQQKPYEQYF
TRBD2	TRBV4-3	-	TRBJ2-1	TGCGCCAGCAGCCAAGTGGGGACTAGCACTAATGAGCAGTTCTTC	CASSQVGTSTNEQFF
-	TRBV6-1	-	TRBJ1-1	TGTGCCAGCAGTCCAGACGGACGGCTGAACACTGAAGCTTTCTTT	CASSPDGRLNTEAFF
TRBD2	TRBV20-1	few	TRBJ2-3	TGCAGTGTTCAGACTAGCGGACCAGATACGCAGTATTTT	CSVQTSGPDTQYF
TRBD2	TRBV20-1	few	TRBJ2-7	TGCAGTGCTAGAGCGTCTGGGGAGGGCGAGCAGTACTTC	CSARASGEGEQYF
TRBD1	TRBV7-8	-	TRBJ1-3	TGTGCCAGCAGCCCATACTCAGGACAGGCCACCATATATTTT	CASSPYSGQATIYF
-	TRBV4-1	-	TRBJ1-2	TGCGCCAGCAGCCAAGATATGGCAGGGTATGGCTACACCTTC	CASSQDMAGYGYTF
-	TRBV29-1	few	TRBJ1-2	TGCAGCGGCTACGGGAACTATGGCTACACCTTC	CSGYGNYGYTF
TRBD1	TRBV20-1	few	TRBJ1-1	TGCAGTGCCCTAGACAGGGACAACACTGAAGCTTTCTTT	CSALDRDNTEAFF
-	TRBV30	-	TRBJ1-1	TGTGCCTGGAGTGTACACGGTAACACTGAAGCTTTCTTT	CAWSVHGNTEAFF
TRBD1	TRBV5-1	few	TRBJ1-4	TGCGCCAGCAGCTCGGACAGGGTCGGGGAAAAACTGTTTTTT	CASSSDRVGEKLFF
-	TRBV28	-	TRBJ2-3	TGTGCCAGCAGTTACCTCATAGGGAGACAGGAGAACACAGATACGCAGTATTTT	CASSYLIGRQENTDTQYF
TRBD1	TRBV11-2	-	TRBJ2-2	TGTGCCAGCAGATCCGGGACAGGGAAAACCGGGGAGCTGTTTTTT	CASRSGTGKTGELFF
-	TRBV15	-	TRBJ1-2	TGTGCCACCAGCAGAGATCGGGGGTCCTATGGCTACACCTTC	CATSRDRGSYGYTF
-	TRBV12-3/TRBV12-4	many	TRBJ2-7	TGTGCCAGCAGGCTCGCAGGGGACTACGAGCAGTACTTC	CASRLAGDYEQYF
TRBD2	TRBV7-9	-	TRBJ2-7	TGTGCCAGCAGCTGGACTAGCGGGGCCAAATACGAGCAGTACTTC	CASSWTSGAKYEQYF
-	TRBV6-5	many	TRBJ2-2	TGTGCCAGCAGTTACCGGATGAACACCGGGGAGCTGTTTTTT	CASSYRMNTGELFF
-	TRBV28	few	TRBJ2-1	TGTGCCAGCAGTTTAACGTGGGGGGCGCCCTACAATGAGCAGTTCTTC	CASSLTWGAPYNEQFF
-	TRBV20-1	-	TRBJ1-5	TGCAGTGCTAGAGATCTGCGGACCAATCAGCCCCAGCATTTT	CSARDLRTNQPQHF
-	TRBV4-1	few	TRBJ2-7	TGCGCCAGCAGCCCGAGGGGGATCCGATCGGGCTCTACGAGCAGTTACTACGAGCAGTACTTC	CASSPRGIRSGSTSSYYEQYF
TRBD1	TRBV6-5	-	TRBJ1-1	TGTGCCAGCAGCTACAGGGGGCGGGTCACTGAAGCTTTCTTT	CASSYRGRVTEAFF
TRBD1	TRBV12-3/TRBV12-4	-	TRBJ1-1	TGTGCCAGCAGTACCAGGGGGAGGACTGAAGCTTTCTTT	CASSTRGRTEAFF
-	TRBV29-1	few	TRBJ2-5	TGCAGCGTTCGGAGGGGGGCAAAAGAGACCCAGTACTTC	CSVRRGAKETQYF
TRBD1	TRBV20-1	few	TRBJ1-2	TGCAGTGCCCCCGGGACAGGGGCCGGGGACTATGGCTACACCTTC	CSAPGTGAGDYGYTF
TRBD1	TRBV20-1	-	TRBJ1-2	TGCAGTGCCGGGACAGCATATGGCTACACCTTC	CSAGTAYGYTF
TRBD1	TRBV7-2	-	TRBJ1-5	TGTGCCAGCAGCCTTTACAGTTGGGACAGGGACAATCAGCCCCAGCATTTT	CASSLYSWDRDNQPQHF
-	TRBV6-2/TRBV6-3	many	TRBJ1-1	TGTGCCAGCAGTTACCTAGAGGGGCGAACTGAAGCTTTCTTT	CASSYLEGRTEAFF
-	TRBV12-3/TRBV12-4	-	TRBJ2-3	TGTGCCAGCAGTTCGAGTAAAGATACGCAGTATTTT	CASSSSKDTQYF
TRBD1	TRBV11-1	-	TRBJ2-1	TGTGCCAGCAGCACACCGGGACAGGGGAGGGTTAGCTCCTACAATGAGCAGTTCTTC	CASSTPGQGRVSSYNEQFF
TRBD1	TRBV12-3/TRBV12-4	many	TRBJ2-4	TGTGCCAGCAGACCGGGACAGGGGTGGGGAAACATTCAGTACTTC	CASRPGQGWGNIQYF
-	TRBV7-2	-	TRBJ2-7	TGTGCCAGCAGCTTAGTGGCAGGGGAACGCGAGCAGTACTTC	CASSLVAGEREQYF
-	TRBV5-1	-	TRBJ1-4	TGCGCCAGCAGCTTAGGGACCCCTAATGAAAAACTGTTTTTT	CASSLGTPNEKLFF
TRBD1	TRBV5-1	-	TRBJ2-7	TGCGCCAGCAGCCCGGACAGGGTCTACCACGAGCAGTACTTC	CASSPDRVYHEQYF
-	TRBV5-6	-	TRBJ2-1	TGTGCCAGCAGCTTGAGTCCTCCGGGGAATGAGCAGTTCTTC	CASSLSPPGNEQFF
-	TRBV15	-	TRBJ2-7	TGTGCCACCAGCAGAGATCGGGCCGAGGGGGCCTACGAGCAGTACTTC	CATSRDRAEGAYEQYF
-	TRBV5-5	-	TRBJ2-1	TGTGCCAGCAGCCCGGGTAGGACTTCGAGCTCCTACGAGCAGTTCTTC	CASSPGRTSSSYEQFF
-	TRBV29-1	few	TRBJ2-2	TGCAGCGTTTGGACATTAAACACCGGGGAGCTGTTTTTT	CSVWTLNTGELFF
-	TRBV7-9	-	TRBJ1-1	TGTGCCAGCAGCCAGGGGTACGGTGAAGCTTTCTTT	CASSQGYGEAFF
-	TRBV20-1	-	TRBJ2-1	TGCAGTGCTCGGACAGAGCTCTCCTACAATGAGCAGTTCTTC	CSARTELSYNEQFF
TRBD2	TRBV20-1	few	TRBJ2-7	TGCAGTGCGCAAGGGACTAGCGGGAGGGCCCTCTACGAGCAGTACTTC	CSAQGTSGRALYEQYF
TRBD2	TRBV20-1	-	TRBJ2-5	TGCAGTGCTAGAGACGACTACCGGGAGGACCAAGAGACCCAGTACTTC	CSARDDYREDQETQYF
-	TRBV12-3/TRBV12-4	many	TRBJ2-1	TGTGCCAGCAGTTTAGGGCTTAACTCCTACAATGAGCAGTTCTTC	CASSLGLNSYNEQFF
-	TRBV28	-	TRBJ1-5	TGTGCCAGCAGTTTTCGCGTGGCGAACAATCAGCCCCAGCATTTT	CASSFRVANNQPQHF